This record looks at one T cell receptor beta chain sequence and its context. Original processing methods: By means of reference gene primer amplification, nucleated cell counts were estimated. Assay: immunoSEQ multiplex PCR; the TCRdb copy retains only in-frame clones and omits some. For V, J and clone size, that table is used; D and trimming come from the DNA. The data hold roughly 270,000 clones, with 88% observed a single time. The V segment lost 7 bases and the J segment 5 bases; nucleotides outside the gene matches: 8. The CDR3 is 14 amino acids. Germline V gene sequence: CDR1 LNHDA, CDR2 SQIVND (reference sequence). The data are from a study of blood T cell repertoires in COVID-19. Study details: Samples came from the United States, Italy and Spain, spanning acute and convalescent COVID-19. PBMCs, B-cell-depleted T cells, or T cells provided the cDNA or gDNA that made up the material.

The specimen sequenced was peripheral blood. This clonotype was sampled from a man aged 18-30 years with active or convalescent COVID-19. The chain links TRBV19 to TRBJ2-1, with 7 nucleotides matching TRBD1. The CDR3 loop reads CASKRRQGDNEQFF. In DNA, the CDR3 is TGTGCCAGTAAACGTAGACAGGGAGACAATGAGCAGTTCTTC. Supplemented by reference TRBV19 and TRBJ2-1, the full variable domain reads DGGITQSPKYLFRKEGQNVTLSCEQNLNHDAMYWYRQDPGQGLRLIYYSQIVNDFQKGDIAEGYSVSREKKESFPLTVTSAQKNPTAFYLCASKRRQGDNEQFFGPGTRLTVL.